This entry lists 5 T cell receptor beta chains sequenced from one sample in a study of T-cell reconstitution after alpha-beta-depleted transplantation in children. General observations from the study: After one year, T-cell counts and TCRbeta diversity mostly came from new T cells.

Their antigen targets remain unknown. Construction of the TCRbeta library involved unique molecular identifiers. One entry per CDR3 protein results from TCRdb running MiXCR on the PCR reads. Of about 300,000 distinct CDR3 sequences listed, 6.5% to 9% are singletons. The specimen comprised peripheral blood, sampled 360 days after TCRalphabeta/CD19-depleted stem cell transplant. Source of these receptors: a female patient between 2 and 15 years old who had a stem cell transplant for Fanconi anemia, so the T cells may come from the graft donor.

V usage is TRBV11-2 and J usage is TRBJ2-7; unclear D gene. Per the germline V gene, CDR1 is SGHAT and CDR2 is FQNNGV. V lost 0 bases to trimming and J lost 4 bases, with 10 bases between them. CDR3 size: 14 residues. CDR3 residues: CASSLDSGMYEQYF. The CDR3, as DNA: TGTGCCAGCAGCTTAGATAGTGGCATGTACGAGCAGTACTTC.

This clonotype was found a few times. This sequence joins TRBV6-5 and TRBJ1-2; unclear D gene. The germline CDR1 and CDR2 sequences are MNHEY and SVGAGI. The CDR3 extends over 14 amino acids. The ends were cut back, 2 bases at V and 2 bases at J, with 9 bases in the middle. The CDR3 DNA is TGTGCCAGCAGTTACCCAAAGCCGAACTATGGCTACACCTTC. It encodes CASSYPKPNYGYTF.

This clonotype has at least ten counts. This chain's CDR3 is CASSQEPGANTEAFF. The CDR3 region has the DNA TGCGCCAGCAGCCAAGAACCAGGGGCGAACACTGAAGCTTTCTTT. The chain recombines TRBV4-3 with TRBJ1-1, with a weak D call TRBD1 (6 bases). CDR1 and CDR2 from the germline V gene are LGHNA and YSLEER. V shed 0 bases and J shed 1 base, with 9 bases lying between them. The CDR3 totals 15 residues.

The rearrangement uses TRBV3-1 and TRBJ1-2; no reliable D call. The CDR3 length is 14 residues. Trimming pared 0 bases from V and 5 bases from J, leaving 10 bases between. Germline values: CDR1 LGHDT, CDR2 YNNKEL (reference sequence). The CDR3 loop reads CASSQDRRWYGYTF. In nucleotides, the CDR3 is TGTGCCAGCAGCCAAGACAGGAGGTGGTATGGCTACACCTTC.

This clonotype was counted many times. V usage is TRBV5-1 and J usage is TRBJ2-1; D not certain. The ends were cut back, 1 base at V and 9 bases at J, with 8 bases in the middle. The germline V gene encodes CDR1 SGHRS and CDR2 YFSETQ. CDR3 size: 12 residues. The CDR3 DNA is TGCGCCAGCAGCTTGACAGTGGGTGAGCAGTTCTTC. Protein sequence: CASSLTVGEQFF.